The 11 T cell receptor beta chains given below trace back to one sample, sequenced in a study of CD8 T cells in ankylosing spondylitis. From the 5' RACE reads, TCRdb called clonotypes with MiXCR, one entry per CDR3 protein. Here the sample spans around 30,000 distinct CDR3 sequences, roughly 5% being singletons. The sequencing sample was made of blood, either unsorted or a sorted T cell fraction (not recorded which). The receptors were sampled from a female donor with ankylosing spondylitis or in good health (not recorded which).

Written as DNA, the CDR3 is TGTGCCAGCAGCGTAGAGGACAGGGGTTGGGGTGAGACCCAGTACTTC. Encoded protein: CASSVEDRGWGETQYF. The chain joins TRBV9 to TRBJ2-5, with 9 bases that match TRBD1. The CDR3 is 16 residues long. Per the germline V gene, CDR1 is SGDLS and CDR2 is YYNGEE. Losses at the gene ends were 0 bases for V and 5 bases for J; bases not matched to a gene: 8.

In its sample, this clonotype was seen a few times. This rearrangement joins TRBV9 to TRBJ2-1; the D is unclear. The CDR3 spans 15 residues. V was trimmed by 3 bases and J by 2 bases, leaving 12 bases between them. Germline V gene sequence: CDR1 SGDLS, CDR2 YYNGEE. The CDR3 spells CASSADDTTYNEQFF. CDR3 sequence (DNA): TGTGCCAGCAGCGCGGATGACACAACCTACAATGAGCAGTTCTTC.

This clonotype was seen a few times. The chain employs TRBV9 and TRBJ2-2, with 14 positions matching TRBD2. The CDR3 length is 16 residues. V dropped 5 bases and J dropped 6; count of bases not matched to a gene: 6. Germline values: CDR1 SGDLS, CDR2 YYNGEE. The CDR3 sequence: CASSTGTSGGSGELFF. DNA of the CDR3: TGTGCCAGCAGTACCGGGACTAGCGGGGGCTCCGGGGAGCTGTTTTTT.

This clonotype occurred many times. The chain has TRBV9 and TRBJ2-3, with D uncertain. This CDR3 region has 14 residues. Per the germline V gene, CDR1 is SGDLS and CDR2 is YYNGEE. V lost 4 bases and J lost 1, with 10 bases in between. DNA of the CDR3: TGTGCCAGCAGCTCCCGCCAGGGCACAGATACGCAGTATTTT. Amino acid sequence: CASSSRQGTDTQYF. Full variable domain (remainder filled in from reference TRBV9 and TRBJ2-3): DSGVTQTPKHLITATGQRVTLRCSPRSGDLSVYWYQQSLDQGLQFLIQYYNGEERAKGNILERFSAQQFPDLHSELNLSSLELGDSALYFCASSSRQGTDTQYFGPGTRLTVL.

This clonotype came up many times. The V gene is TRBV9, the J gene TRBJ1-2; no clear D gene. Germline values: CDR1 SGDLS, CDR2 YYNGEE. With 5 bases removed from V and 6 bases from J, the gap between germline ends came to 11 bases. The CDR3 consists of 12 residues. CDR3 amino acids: CASSAAADGYTF. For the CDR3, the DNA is TGTGCCAGCAGTGCGGCAGCTGATGGCTACACCTTC.

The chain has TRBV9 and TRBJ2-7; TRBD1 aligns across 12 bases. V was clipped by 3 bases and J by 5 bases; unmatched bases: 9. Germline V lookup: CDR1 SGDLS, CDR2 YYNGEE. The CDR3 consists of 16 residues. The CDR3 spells CASSASTGTGGHEQYF. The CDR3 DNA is TGTGCCAGCAGCGCGTCGACCGGGACAGGGGGCCACGAGCAGTACTTC.

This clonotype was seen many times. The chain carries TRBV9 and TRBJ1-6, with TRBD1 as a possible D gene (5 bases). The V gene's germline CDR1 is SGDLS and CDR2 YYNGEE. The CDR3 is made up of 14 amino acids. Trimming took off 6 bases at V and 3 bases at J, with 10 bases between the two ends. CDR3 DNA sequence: TGTGCCAGCACCAACCAGGGCTATAATTCACCCCTCCACTTT. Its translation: CASTNQGYNSPLHF.

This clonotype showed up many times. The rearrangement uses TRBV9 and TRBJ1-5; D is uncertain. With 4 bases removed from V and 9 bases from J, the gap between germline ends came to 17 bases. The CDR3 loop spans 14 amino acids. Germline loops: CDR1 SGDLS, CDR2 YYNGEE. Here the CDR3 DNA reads TGTGCCAGCAGCTCGAAAGCGGGCGCAACGCCCCAGCATTTT. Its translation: CASSSKAGATPQHF.

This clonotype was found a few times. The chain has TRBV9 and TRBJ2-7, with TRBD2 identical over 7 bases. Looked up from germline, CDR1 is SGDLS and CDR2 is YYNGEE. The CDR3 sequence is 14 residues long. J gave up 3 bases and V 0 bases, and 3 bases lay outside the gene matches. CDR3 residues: CASSVAREGYEQYF. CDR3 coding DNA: TGTGCCAGCAGCGTAGCCAGGGAGGGCTACGAGCAGTACTTC.

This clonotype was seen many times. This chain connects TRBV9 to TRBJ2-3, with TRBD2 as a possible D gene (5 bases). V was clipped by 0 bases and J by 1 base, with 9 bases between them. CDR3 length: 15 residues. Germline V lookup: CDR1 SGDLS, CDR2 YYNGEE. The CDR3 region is CASSVEAARTDTQYF. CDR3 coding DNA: TGTGCCAGCAGCGTAGAAGCGGCCCGCACAGATACGCAGTATTTT.

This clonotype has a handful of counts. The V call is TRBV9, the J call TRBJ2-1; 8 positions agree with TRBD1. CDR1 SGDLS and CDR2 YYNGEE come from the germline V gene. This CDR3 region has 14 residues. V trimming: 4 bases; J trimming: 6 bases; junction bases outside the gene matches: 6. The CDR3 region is CASSPGGFGNEQFF. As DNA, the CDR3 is TGTGCCAGCAGCCCAGGGGGCTTCGGCAATGAGCAGTTCTTC. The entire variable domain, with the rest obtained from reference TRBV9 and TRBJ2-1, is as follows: DSGVTQTPKHLITATGQRVTLRCSPRSGDLSVYWYQQSLDQGLQFLIQYYNGEERAKGNILERFSAQQFPDLHSELNLSSLELGDSALYFCASSPGGFGNEQFFGPGTRLTVL.